A selection of T cell receptor beta chains follows, all from one sample in a study of control samples from healthy donors and cancer patients. Data came from immunoSEQ multiplex PCR; TCRdb stores just in-frame clones and leaves some out. The sample lists 150,000 to 190,000 clones; roughly 93% were seen once. The material sequenced was blood. These receptors all stem from a man over 45 in good health. CDR3s include the opening cysteine and the closing phenylalanine or tryptophan.

TRBV7-6	TRBJ2-2	CASSPLRTGANGELFF
TRBV21-1	TRBJ2-1	CASSPGTIKNEQFF
TRBV4-2	TRBJ2-7	CASSPSTYEQYF
TRBV7-9	TRBJ1-3	CASSLEGNTIYF
TRBV5-1	TRBJ2-1	CASSFLLKREGLNEQFF
TRBV18	TRBJ1-5	CATTADSNQPQHF
TRBV18	TRBJ1-2	CASSPSLGRTAYGYTF
TRBV10-1	TRBJ2-1	CASSEGGASSYNEQFF
TRBV29-1	TRBJ2-1	CSVGRTSGRAQWNEQFF
TRBV5-1	TRBJ1-3	CASSVGHGGGASGNTIYF
TRBV28	TRBJ1-1	CASLLRQPNTEAFF
TRBV4-1	TRBJ1-5	CASSQVPGASNQPQHF